One and the same sample provided the 13 T cell receptor beta chains below, sequenced in a study of naive and memory T cell subsets. The beta constant-region primer was an equimolar mix of two oligonucleotides covering TRBC1 and TRBC2. Nested alpha and beta constant-region primers with the SP2 primer drove four PCR rounds on ligated cDNA. TCRdb re-analysed the UMI-ligation and nested PCR reads in MiXCR, keeping a single row per CDR3 protein. The sample comprises some 110,000 distinct CDR3 sequences, 35% to 40% of which are singletons, and 0.75% to 1% rests with the top ten. The sequenced sample was central memory CD4+ T cells from blood. The receptor source for this set is a human donor in good health.

The chain is built from TRBV7-9 and TRBJ1-5; 9 bases match TRBD1. The germline CDR1 and CDR2 sequences are SEHNR and FQNEAQ (reference sequence). CDR3 size: 15 residues. The V gene end was trimmed by 6 bases and the J gene end by 7 bases; junction bases not matched to a gene: 10. The CDR3: CASSRTGGARQPQHF. The DNA for the CDR3 is TGTGCCAGCAGTCGCACAGGGGGCGCCAGGCAGCCCCAGCATTTT.

This clonotype was observed a handful of times. The chain is built from TRBV28 and TRBJ2-7, with D perhaps matching TRBD1 (5 bases). V was pared by 1 base and J by 7 bases, with 11 bases between. Germline assignment: CDR1 MDHEN and CDR2 SYDVKM. This CDR3 is 13 amino acids long. The CDR3 DNA is TGTGCCAGCAGTTTATATTGGCAGGGAGAGCAGTACTTC. This gives the protein CASSLYWQGEQYF.

This chain uses TRBV28 with TRBJ1-5; possible D gene TRBD1, 5 bases. CDR1 MDHEN and CDR2 SYDVKM come from the germline V gene. The ends were cut back, 3 bases at V and 1 base at J, with 13 bases in the middle. CDR3 length equals 16 residues. The CDR3 here is CASSLGPRGSNQPQHF. The CDR3 region has the DNA TGTGCCAGCAGTTTGGGGCCGAGGGGAAGCAATCAGCCCCAGCATTTT.

This clonotype was counted once. DNA for the CDR3: TGTGCCAGCAGTCTAGACAGGGTGGCTTCCACAGATACGCAGTATTTT. This encodes CASSLDRVASTDTQYF. The gene calls are TRBV7-6 and TRBJ2-3; 7 bases are a match to TRBD1. This CDR3 has 16 residues. The trim removed 6 bases at V and 2 bases at J, leaving 11 bases unmatched. The germline CDR1 and CDR2 sequences are SGHVS and FNYEAQ.

This chain joins TRBV7-9 and TRBJ2-3; 7 bases are shared with TRBD2. J gave up 0 bases and V 8 bases, and 2 bases lay outside the gene matches. The CDR3 is 13 residues long. CDR1 is SEHNR and CDR2 is FQNEAQ in the germline V gene (reference sequence). The CDR3 DNA sequence: TGTGCCAGCGAGCGGGGAAGCACAGATACGCAGTATTTT. It encodes CASERGSTDTQYF.

CDR3 coding DNA: TGTGCCAGCACCGACCTCAATTTTGGTACGCAGTATTTT. Its translation: CASTDLNFGTQYF. This chain uses TRBV6-5 with TRBJ2-3; D is unclear. The CDR3 is made up of 13 amino acids. V lost 7 bases, J lost 8 bases, and 16 bases lay in between. The germline V gene encodes CDR1 MNHEY and CDR2 SVGAGI.

Only a few counts were recorded for this clonotype. J is TRBJ1-1 and V is TRBV7-8; D unresolved. This CDR3 region has 17 residues. CDR1 is SGHVS, CDR2 FQNEAQ, per germline. V was clipped by 2 bases and J by 5 bases, with 21 bases between them. DNA of the CDR3: TGTGCCAGCAGCTTACGGGGTTGGGAGGGTGGAGTAACTGAAGCTTTCTTT. It is translated as CASSLRGWEGGVTEAFF. The full variable domain, with the rest looked up from reference TRBV7-8 and TRBJ1-1, is GAGVSQSPRYKVAKRGQDVALRCDPISGHVSLFWYQQALGQGPEFLTYFQNEAQLDKSGLPSDRFFAERPEGSVSTLKIQRTQQEDSAVYLCASSLRGWEGGVTEAFFGQGTRLTVV.

This clonotype was counted at least ten times. The chain joins TRBV29-1 to TRBJ2-3; weak D call: TRBD1 (6 bases). Germline CDR1 is SQVTM and CDR2 is ANQGSEA. V was shortened by 2 bases and J by 5 bases, with 11 bases between the two germline ends. The CDR3 has 13 amino acids. The chain's CDR3 is CSVENRAGDTQYF. CDR3 coding DNA: TGCAGCGTTGAAAACAGGGCTGGAGATACGCAGTATTTT.

This clonotype was found many times. The chain is built from TRBV14 and TRBJ2-6; no definite D call. The germline V gene has CDR1 SGHDN and CDR2 FVKESK. The ends were cut back, 6 bases at V and 0 bases at J, with 6 bases in the middle. The CDR3 is 14 residues long. The DNA of the CDR3 is TGTGCCAGCAGTAAGAGCTCTGGGGCCAACGTCCTGACTTTC. Amino acids: CASSKSSGANVLTF.

The chain carries TRBV27 and TRBJ2-1; perhaps TRBD2 as D (5 bases). In germline, CDR1 is MNHEY, CDR2 SMNVEV (reference sequence). The CDR3 has 14 amino acids. The V end was cut by 7 bases, the J end by 7 bases, with 17 bases between. CDR3 sequence reads: CASNPTRVGNEQFF. CDR3 DNA: TGTGCCAGCAACCCAACGAGGGTCGGGAATGAGCAGTTCTTC.

This chain joins TRBV28 and TRBJ1-5; D gene uncertain. The CDR3 length is 15 residues. Deletions cut 6 bases from V and 4 bases from J, with 16 bases between. Germline values: CDR1 MDHEN, CDR2 SYDVKM. The CDR3 is CASSYGRGLNQPQHF. For the CDR3, the DNA is TGTGCCAGCAGCTACGGTCGAGGTTTGAATCAGCCCCAGCATTTT.

This clonotype was recorded only once. V is TRBV25-1 and J is TRBJ2-1, with TRBD2 identical over 9 bases. Germline-derived CDR1 and CDR2 are MGHDK and SYGVNS. The CDR3 sequence is 17 residues long. Trimming removed 5 bases from V and 13 bases from J; junction bases left unmatched: 21. The CDR3, as DNA: TGTGCCAGCAGTCCCGTGTGGGGGGCCGGTTCTAGCGGGGTACAGTTCTTC. Its protein product is CASSPVWGAGSSGVQFF.

The chain recombines TRBV9 with TRBJ1-2; D gene unclear. V was clipped by 3 bases and J by 4 bases, with 7 bases between them. The CDR3 runs 12 residues. Germline V CDR1 and CDR2: SGDLS, YYNGEE. CDR3 coding DNA: TGTGCCAGCAGCGCAGAACCCTATGGCTACACCTTC. Translating it yields CASSAEPYGYTF.